This T cell receptor beta chain was found in a study of blood T cell repertoires in COVID-19. The wider study: COVID-19 samples collected from the United States, Italy and Spain covered acute and convalescent phases. From T cells, B-cell-depleted T cells, or PBMCs came the material, which was cDNA or gDNA.

Authors' data handling: Reference gene primer amplification yielded estimated nucleated cell counts. TCRdb's copy holds only in-frame clones and misses some; the assay was immunoSEQ multiplex PCR. From that table come the V and J calls and clone size; the DNA was used to work out D and trimming. The sample has under 150,000 clones; more than 70% are singletons. Germline V CDR1 and CDR2: MNHNY, SVGAGI (reference sequence). The CDR3 consists of 13 residues. V dropped 0 bases and J dropped 8 bases, with 7 bases sitting between them. The receptor's source is a human donor in a cohort sampled during active COVID-19. The sample taken for sequencing was peripheral blood. The chain combines TRBV6-6 with TRBJ2-2, with D tentatively TRBD2 (5 bases). CDR3 sequence reads: CASSYSTRGELFF. In DNA form, the CDR3 reads TGTGCCAGCAGTTACTCTACTAGAGGGGAGCTGTTTTTT.